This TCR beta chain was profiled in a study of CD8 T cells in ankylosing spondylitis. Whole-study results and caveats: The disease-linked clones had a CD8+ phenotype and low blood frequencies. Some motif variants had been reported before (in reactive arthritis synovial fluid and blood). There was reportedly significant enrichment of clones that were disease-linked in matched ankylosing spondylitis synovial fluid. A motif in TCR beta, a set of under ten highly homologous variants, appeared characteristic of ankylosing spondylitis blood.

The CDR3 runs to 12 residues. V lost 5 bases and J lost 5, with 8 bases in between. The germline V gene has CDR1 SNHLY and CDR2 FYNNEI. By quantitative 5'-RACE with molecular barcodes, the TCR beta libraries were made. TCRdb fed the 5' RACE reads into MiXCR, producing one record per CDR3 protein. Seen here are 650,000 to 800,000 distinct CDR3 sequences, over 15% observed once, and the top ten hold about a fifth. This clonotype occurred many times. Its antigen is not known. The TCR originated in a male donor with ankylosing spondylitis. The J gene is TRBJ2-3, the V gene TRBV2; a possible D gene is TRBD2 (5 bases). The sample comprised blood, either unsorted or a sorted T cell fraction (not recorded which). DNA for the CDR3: TGTGCCAGCAGTATGCGGGTAGATACGCAGTATTTT. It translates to CASSMRVDTQYF.